This T cell receptor (beta chain) was recorded in a study of breast tumors, draining lymph nodes, adjacent tissues. Study outcomes and limitations: Tumor repertoires ranked between lymph nodes and nontumor tissue in diversity, with V and J gene preferences.

TCRdb reprocessed the multiplex PCR reads with MiXCR, giving one entry per CDR3 protein. Here the sample spans approximately 120,000 distinct CDR3 sequences, less than 25% being singletons. To note about this clonotype: Its cognate antigen is unknown. This may stem from a read error, because a much larger clone lies one nucleotide away.

Axillary draining lymph nodes of breast cancer patients supplied the node samples. The material sequenced was axillary lymph node tissue. The sequence was obtained from a female donor with breast cancer. Some clones in this sample may be carry-over from other donors' samples.

The CDR3 bases are TGCGCCAGCAGCTCGACCCCTAACGCCAATCTCTACGAGCAGTACTTC. Translated, it gives CASSSTPNANLYEQYF. V gene TRBV5-1 combines with J gene TRBJ2-7; D gene ambiguous. The CDR3 covers 16 residues. Germline values: CDR1 SGHRS, CDR2 YFSETQ. Deletions cut 3 bases from V and 3 bases from J, with 19 bases between.